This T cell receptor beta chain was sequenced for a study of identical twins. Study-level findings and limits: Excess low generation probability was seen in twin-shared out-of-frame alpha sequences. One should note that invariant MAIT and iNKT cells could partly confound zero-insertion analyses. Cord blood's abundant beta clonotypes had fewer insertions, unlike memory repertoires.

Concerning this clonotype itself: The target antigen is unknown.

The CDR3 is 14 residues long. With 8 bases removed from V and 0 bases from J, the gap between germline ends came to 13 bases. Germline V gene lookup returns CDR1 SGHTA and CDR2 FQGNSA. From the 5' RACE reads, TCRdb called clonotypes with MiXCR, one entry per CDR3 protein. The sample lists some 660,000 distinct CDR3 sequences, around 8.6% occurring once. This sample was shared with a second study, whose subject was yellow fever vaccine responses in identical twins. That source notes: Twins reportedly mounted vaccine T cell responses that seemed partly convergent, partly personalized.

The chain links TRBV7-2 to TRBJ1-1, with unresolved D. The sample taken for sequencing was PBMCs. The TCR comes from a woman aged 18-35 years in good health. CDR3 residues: CASGAGLMNTEAFF. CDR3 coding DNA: TGTGCCAGCGGTGCGGGTCTCATGAACACTGAAGCTTTCTTT. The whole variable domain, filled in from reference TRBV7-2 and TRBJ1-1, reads GAGVSQSPSNKVTEKGKDVELRCDPISGHTALYWYRQSLGQGLEFLIYFQGNSAPDKSGLPSDRFSAERTGGSVSTLTIQRTQQEDSAVYLCASGAGLMNTEAFFGQGTRLTVV.